The 25 T cell receptor beta chains presented below share a single source sample, sequenced in a study of cytomegalovirus exposure and HLA in healthy donors. It was with 60 Vbeta and 13 Jbeta primers that the PCR ran. TCRdb keeps only in-frame clones here, not all; method: immunoSEQ multiplex PCR. The table shows about 150,000 clones, with approximately 68% occurring only once. Sequencing was performed on PBMCs. These receptors all come from a man aged 55-75 years in good health and CMV-seronegative.

The chain is built from TRBV6-6 and TRBJ1-2; 10 positions match TRBD1. There are 16 residues in the CDR3. Trimming removed 5 bases from V and 0 bases from J; junction bases left unmatched: 6. Germline-derived CDR1 and CDR2 are MNHNY and SVGAGI (reference sequence). DNA of the CDR3: TGTGCCAGCAGTCCATGGACAGGGGGGGCTAACTATGGCTACACCTTC. Amino acid sequence: CASSPWTGGANYGYTF.

This chain uses TRBV7-9 with TRBJ1-2; 7 nucleotides line up with TRBD1. The length of the CDR3 is 14 residues. Germline loops: CDR1 SEHNR, CDR2 FQNEAQ (reference sequence). V was pared by 5 bases and J by 5 bases, with 8 bases of the junction left unmatched. The CDR3 reads CASSPRTGMYGYTF. The CDR3 DNA reads as TGTGCCAGCAGCCCCCGGACAGGAATGTATGGCTACACCTTC.

A few counts support this clone. The rearrangement uses TRBV19 and TRBJ2-1; possible D gene TRBD2, 5 bases. Looked up from germline, CDR1 is LNHDA and CDR2 is SQIVND (reference sequence). This CDR3 has 14 amino acids. The V and J ends lost 4 bases and 7 bases respectively, with 14 bases between them. The CDR3 protein is CASSTSFGGNEQFF. The CDR3 coding sequence is TGTGCCAGTAGTACTAGCTTCGGCGGGAATGAGCAGTTCTTC.

The V gene is TRBV28, the J gene TRBJ2-2; possibly TRBD2 for D (6 bases). The V end was cut by 7 bases, the J end by 1 base, with 10 bases between. The germline V gene has CDR1 MDHEN and CDR2 SYDVKM. The CDR3 contains 14 residues. CDR3 bases: TGTGCCAGCACTAGCGAGTGGAACACCGGGGAGCTGTTTTTT. This encodes CASTSEWNTGELFF.

This clone was counted once. The J gene is TRBJ1-3, the V gene TRBV28, with TRBD1 matching over 7 bases. The CDR3 has 16 residues. With 2 bases clipped from V and 2 bases from J, the junction kept 6 bases outside the gene matches. Germline V gene sequence: CDR1 MDHEN, CDR2 SYDVKM. The CDR3 sequence is CASSLTRQGAGNTIYF. In nucleotides, the CDR3 is TGTGCCAGCAGTTTAACCCGGCAGGGGGCTGGAAACACCATATATTTT.

V and J are TRBV29-1 and TRBJ1-1, with 8 bases matching TRBD1. CDR3 size: 13 residues. V was pared by 3 bases and J by 4 bases, with 4 bases of the junction left unmatched. Germline V gives CDR1 SQVTM, CDR2 ANQGSEA. The CDR3 is CSVETGAITEAFF. CDR3 sequence (DNA): TGCAGCGTTGAGACAGGGGCGATCACTGAAGCTTTCTTT.

The genes are TRBV28 and TRBJ1-4, with a tentative D call TRBD1 (6 bases). V dropped 7 bases and J dropped 6 bases, with 12 bases sitting between them. Germline V gene sequence: CDR1 MDHEN, CDR2 SYDVKM. The CDR3 has 13 residues. The DNA for the CDR3 is TGTGCCAGCACAGGCAGGGGAGATGAAAAACTGTTTTTT. This codes for CASTGRGDEKLFF.

The chain couples TRBV5-4 to TRBJ1-1; 7 bases line up with TRBD1. CDR1 is SGHNT, CDR2 YYREEE, per germline (reference sequence). V lost 1 base to trimming and J lost 4 bases; unmatched junction nucleotides: 4. CDR3 size: 14 residues. The DNA for the CDR3 is TGTGCCAGCAGCTTGAAACAGGGGCCCACTGAAGCTTTCTTT. As protein: CASSLKQGPTEAFF.

Points on this clone: The sample contains more than one DNA sequence encoding this CDR3. The chain links TRBV9 to TRBJ2-7; 9 bases align to TRBD2. The CDR3 contains 14 residues. Germline V CDR1 and CDR2: SGDLS, YYNGEE. The ends lost 0 bases at V and 2 bases at J; junction bases unmatched: 0. As DNA, the CDR3 is TGTGCCAGCAGCGTAGGCGGGAGGGCCTACGAGCAGTACTTC. The encoded protein is CASSVGGRAYEQYF.

This clone has a handful of counts. The chain combines TRBV5-1 with TRBJ1-4, with 7 positions matching TRBD1. Germline-derived CDR1 and CDR2 are SGHRS and YFSETQ. J was trimmed by 2 bases and V by 0 bases; bases with no gene match: 7. The CDR3 has 17 residues. The CDR3 loop is CASSLVTGPGTNEKLFF. The CDR3 nucleotides are TGCGCCAGCAGCTTGGTGACAGGGCCCGGGACTAATGAAAAACTGTTTTTT.

This chain joins TRBV7-9 and TRBJ2-6; tentatively, D is TRBD1 (6 bases). V lost 4 bases and J lost 4, with 23 bases in between. Germline V gene data show CDR1 as SEHNR and CDR2 as FQNEAQ (reference sequence). This CDR3 is 19 amino acids long. The CDR3 here is CASSSAGTRPSGGANVLTF. In DNA, the CDR3 is TGTGCCAGCAGCTCGGCCGGGACAAGGCCCTCGGGGGGGGCCAACGTCCTGACTTTC.

Comments on this clone: The same CDR3 also results from other DNA sequences found in this sample. The chain recombines TRBV7-3 with TRBJ2-1; D is undetermined. CDR3 length: 15 amino acids. Trimming removed 2 bases at V and 0 bases at J, with 8 bases between. Germline lookup yields CDR1 SGHTA and CDR2 FQGTGA. CDR3 in amino acids: CASSLDLSSYNEQFF. DNA of the CDR3: TGTGCCAGCAGCTTAGACTTAAGCTCCTACAATGAGCAGTTCTTC.

This chain links TRBV19 with TRBJ1-5; D uncertain. This CDR3 is 12 amino acids long. Looked up from germline, CDR1 is LNHDA and CDR2 is SQIVND (reference sequence). The ends were cut back, 2 bases at V and 9 bases at J, with 8 bases in the middle. CDR3 sequence: CASSITGMPQHF. DNA for the CDR3: TGTGCCAGTAGTATAACGGGGATGCCCCAGCATTTT.

This sequence joins TRBV30 and TRBJ1-2; possibly TRBD1 for D (6 bases). The CDR3 loop spans 14 amino acids. Germline CDR1 reads GTSNPN; CDR2 reads SVGIG (reference sequence). The V end was cut by 0 bases, the J end by 4 bases, with 12 bases between. The CDR3 region is CAWSVGRGVYGYTF. As DNA, the CDR3 is TGTGCCTGGAGTGTGGGCAGGGGAGTCTATGGCTACACCTTC.

This clone came up once. This rearrangement joins TRBV18 to TRBJ2-5; D gene uncertain. Looked up from germline, CDR1 is KGHSH and CDR2 is LQKENI. The CDR3 length is 12 residues. The germline V and J ends were trimmed by 2 bases and 4 bases, with 5 bases remaining between them. The CDR3: CASSPTRETQYF. CDR3 DNA: TGTGCCAGCTCACCAACCAGAGAGACCCAGTACTTC. Supplemented by reference TRBV18 and TRBJ2-5, the full variable domain reads NAGVMQNPRHLVRRRGQEARLRCSPMKGHSHVYWYRQLPEEGLKFMVYLQKENIIDESGMPKERFSAEFPKEGPSILRIQQVVRGDSAAYFCASSPTRETQYFGPGTRLLVL.

The V gene is TRBV2, the J gene TRBJ2-2, with D tentatively TRBD2 (6 bases). Looked up from germline, CDR1 is SNHLY and CDR2 is FYNNEI. The CDR3 is 16 amino acids. Trimming stripped 0 bases from V and 3 bases from J, with 11 bases between. CDR3 sequence (DNA): TGTGCCAGCAGTGAAGCGCGGGCGGGATACACCGGGGAGCTGTTTTTT. This gives the protein CASSEARAGYTGELFF.

J is TRBJ1-5 and V is TRBV18; D perhaps matches TRBD1 (5 bases). Trimming took off 0 bases at V and 8 bases at J, with 14 bases between the two ends. CDR3 length: 15 residues. Per germline, CDR1 KGHSH and CDR2 LQKENI. CDR3 amino acids: CASSPPNSPGEPQHF. CDR3 sequence (DNA): TGTGCCAGCTCACCACCGAACAGTCCGGGGGAGCCCCAGCATTTT.

This clone was seen more than once but under ten times. The chain combines TRBV19 with TRBJ1-2; tentatively, D is TRBD1 (6 bases). Germline values: CDR1 LNHDA, CDR2 SQIVND (reference sequence). V lost 0 bases to trimming and J lost 8 bases, with 13 bases between them. CDR3 length: 14 amino acids. The CDR3 here is CASSIDPGAQGYTF. CDR3 in DNA: TGTGCCAGTAGTATAGATCCAGGGGCACAAGGCTACACCTTC.

V and J are TRBV28 and TRBJ1-4, with D possibly TRBD1 on 5 matching bases. V was cut by 7 bases and J by 4 bases, with 13 bases left in between. This CDR3 contains 14 residues. Germline V gives CDR1 MDHEN, CDR2 SYDVKM. The CDR3 loop is CASTFGGSNEKLFF. The DNA for the CDR3 is TGTGCCAGCACCTTCGGGGGAAGTAATGAAAAACTGTTTTTT.

This clone was found once. The chain couples TRBV7-9 to TRBJ1-1, with D tentatively TRBD1 (6 bases). Germline V CDR1 and CDR2: SEHNR, FQNEAQ (reference sequence). The V and J ends lost 11 bases and 0 bases respectively, with 22 bases between them. The CDR3 is 16 residues long. The CDR3 sequence is CADHEGYREMNTEAFF. CDR3 DNA: TGTGCCGATCACGAGGGATACAGGGAAATGAACACTGAAGCTTTCTTT.

V gene TRBV10-2 combines with J gene TRBJ2-7, with D unresolved. The V end was cut by 3 bases, the J end by 1 base, with 13 bases between. The V gene's germline CDR1 is WSHSY and CDR2 SAAADI. CDR3 length: 15 residues. CDR3 sequence reads: CASSERGEASYEQYF. The CDR3, as DNA: TGCGCCAGCAGTGAACGTGGCGAGGCATCCTACGAGCAGTACTTC.

The rearrangement uses TRBV10-3 and TRBJ2-7; possible D gene TRBD1, 5 bases. The germline CDR1 and CDR2 sequences are ENHRY and SYGVKD. V was shortened by 3 bases and J by 1 base, with 13 bases between the two germline ends. There are 15 residues in the CDR3. The CDR3 sequence: CAISDALGQSYEQYF. As DNA, the CDR3 is TGTGCCATCAGTGATGCGCTGGGGCAGTCCTACGAGCAGTACTTC.

The chain joins TRBV30 to TRBJ2-5; a possible D gene is TRBD2 (6 bases). The J call may be wrong; the DNA end is better matched by TRBJ2-7. Germline V lookup: CDR1 GTSNPN, CDR2 SVGIG (reference sequence). This CDR3 comprises 15 residues. Here the CDR3 DNA reads TGTGCCTGGAGTGTTGTCGGTGGGACTGGAGGCGAGCAGTACTTC. Protein: CAWSVVGGTGGEQYF.

This clone was seen more than once but under ten times. The gene calls are TRBV19 and TRBJ1-2; no definite D call. Germline V gives CDR1 LNHDA, CDR2 SQIVND (reference sequence). Deletions cut 3 bases from V and 4 bases from J, with 6 bases between. The CDR3 covers 12 residues. CDR3 nucleotides: TGTGCCAGTAGTATCTCCAGCTATGGCTACACCTTC. This sequence encodes CASSISSYGYTF.

This clone was recorded a few times. The V gene is TRBV7-9, the J gene TRBJ2-2, with D possibly being TRBD2 (5 bases). Germline CDR1 is SEHNR and CDR2 is FQNEAQ (reference sequence). The CDR3 extends over 17 amino acids. Between the trimmed V and J ends, which lost 0 bases and 3 bases, there was a span of 14 bases. Here the CDR3 reads CASSLARASRYTGELFF. CDR3 bases: TGTGCCAGCAGCTTAGCGCGGGCTAGCCGATACACCGGGGAGCTGTTTTTT.